The 31 T cell receptor beta chains below all came from one sample that was sequenced in a study of shared clonotypes between healthy human individuals. CD45RO-negative, CCR7-positively selected cells formed the naive CD8 fraction, excluding terminally differentiated effector memory CD45RA+ cells. Profiled with immunoSEQ multiplex PCR; TCRdb holds only in-frame clones, not every one. Of millions of clones listed, approximately 94% are singletons. Specimen: naive CD8+ T cells sorted from blood. The receptor source for this set is a young man in good health.

The chain couples TRBV6-1 to TRBJ1-1, with D unclear. Germline values: CDR1 MNHNS, CDR2 SASEGT. V shed 3 bases and J shed 5 bases, with 10 bases lying between them. The CDR3 covers 13 residues. The CDR3 loop reads CASSDLDMTEAFF. The CDR3 bases are TGTGCCAGCAGTGACCTCGACATGACTGAAGCTTTCTTT.

A single count supports this clone. Different DNA sequences within this sample yield the same CDR3. The chain joins TRBV6-5 to TRBJ2-1; 8 bases fit TRBD1. Germline CDR1 reads MNHEY; CDR2 reads SVGAGI. The CDR3 spans 14 residues. V trimming: 2 bases; J trimming: 7 bases; junction bases outside the gene matches: 4. The CDR3 sequence is CASSYGQGGNEQFF. CDR3 bases: TGTGCCAGCAGTTACGGACAGGGTGGTAATGAGCAGTTCTTC.

V usage is TRBV11-2 and J usage is TRBJ2-5; the match to TRBD2 covers 9 bases. This CDR3 has 18 amino acids. The V gene end was trimmed by 2 bases and the J gene end by 5 bases; junction bases not matched to a gene: 15. From germline, CDR1 is SGHAT and CDR2 FQNNGV. CDR3 region: CASSLRWAGGFKTETQYF. DNA for the CDR3: TGTGCCAGCAGCTTAAGATGGGCGGGAGGGTTCAAGACGGAGACCCAGTACTTC.

In this sample, this clone turned up once. V usage is TRBV5-6 and J usage is TRBJ2-1, with TRBD2 identical over 7 bases. The J segment lost 7 bases and the V segment lost 2 bases, leaving 6 bases of the junction unmatched. The germline V gene encodes CDR1 SGHDT and CDR2 YYEEEE. The CDR3 spans 14 residues. The CDR3 sequence: CASSFELARNEQFF. The DNA of the CDR3 is TGTGCCAGCAGCTTTGAACTAGCGAGGAATGAGCAGTTCTTC.

The chain combines TRBV5-6 with TRBJ1-2; TRBD1 matches at 8 bases. The germline CDR1 and CDR2 sequences are SGHDT and YYEEEE. Germline trimming cut 2 bases from V and 5 bases from J; bases unmatched to any gene: 5. This CDR3 contains 14 residues. The CDR3 here is CASSLARQGYGYTF. The CDR3 nucleotides are TGTGCCAGCAGCTTAGCCCGACAGGGGTATGGCTACACCTTC.

The rearrangement links TRBV28 to TRBJ2-7, with D possibly matching TRBD2 (6 bases). CDR1 and CDR2 (germline): MDHEN, SYDVKM. V lost 10 bases and J 2 bases, leaving 18 bases between the germline ends. The CDR3 totals 14 residues. CDR3 in DNA: TGTGCCACTAACGAACCGGGACTCACCTACGAGCAGTACTTC. The encoded protein is CATNEPGLTYEQYF.

This clone was seen a single time. This chain uses TRBV7-6 with TRBJ2-7; D is undetermined. Trimming pared 5 bases from V and 4 bases from J, leaving 15 bases between. CDR1 SGHVS and CDR2 FNYEAQ come from the germline V gene. CDR3 length: 14 residues. In nucleotides, the CDR3 is TGTGCCAGCAGCCCAATCGGCTCGATGTACGAGCAGTACTTC. Translation gives CASSPIGSMYEQYF.

This clone was seen once. This rearrangement joins TRBV28 to TRBJ2-6, with D perhaps matching TRBD1 (6 bases). Trimming removed 4 bases at V and 0 bases at J, with 10 bases between. This CDR3 contains 16 residues. The germline V gene has CDR1 MDHEN and CDR2 SYDVKM. The CDR3 here is CASSSYRVSGANVLTF. CDR3 sequence (DNA): TGTGCCAGCAGTTCTTACAGGGTCTCTGGGGCCAACGTCCTGACTTTC.

The chain uses TRBV7-9 and TRBJ2-7; 9 nucleotides match TRBD1. CDR3 length equals 16 residues. V was clipped by 4 bases and J by 0 bases; unmatched bases: 7. Germline assignment: CDR1 SEHNR and CDR2 FQNEAQ (reference sequence). The CDR3 DNA reads TGTGCCAGCAGCTCAAGACAGGGACAGGGCTCCTACGAGCAGTACTTC. It codes for CASSSRQGQGSYEQYF.

The CDR3 is CATSRDLTGRTEAFF. CDR3 nucleotide sequence: TGTGCCACCAGCAGAGATTTGACAGGTCGGACTGAAGCTTTCTTT. The chain employs TRBV15 and TRBJ1-1, with a tentative D call TRBD1 (6 bases). This CDR3 contains 15 residues. V was clipped by 0 bases and J by 5 bases, with 13 bases between them. Germline V lookup: CDR1 LNHNV, CDR2 YYDKDF (reference sequence).

V usage is TRBV5-8 and J usage is TRBJ1-6; 10 nucleotides match TRBD1. V lost 6 bases and J lost 10; bases outside the gene matches: 10. The CDR3 length is 15 residues. Germline CDR1 reads SGHTS; CDR2 reads YDEGEE. CDR3 DNA: TGTGCCAGCATCCCACGACAGGGGGCTGCATCACCCCTCCACTTT. It is translated as CASIPRQGAASPLHF.

The V gene is TRBV7-9, the J gene TRBJ1-4; tentatively, D is TRBD1 (5 bases). CDR1 and CDR2 (germline): SEHNR, FQNEAQ (reference sequence). Trimming took 5 bases from V and 5 from J, leaving 18 bases between them. The CDR3 spans 16 residues. The CDR3 coding sequence is TGTGCCAGCAGCCTCGGGACTCTTGAAACCAATGAAAAACTGTTTTTT. Its protein is CASSLGTLETNEKLFF.

As concerns this clone: The same CDR3 also results from other DNA sequences found in this sample. The DNA of the CDR3 is TGTGCCAGCAGCTTGGGGACTAGGAGTTACGAGCAGTACTTC. Protein sequence: CASSLGTRSYEQYF. This chain links TRBV5-6 with TRBJ2-7, with 7 bases that match TRBD2. V shed 0 bases, J shed 4 bases, and the junction held 4 bases outside the gene matches. The CDR3 loop spans 14 amino acids. Germline assignment: CDR1 SGHDT and CDR2 YYEEEE.

The CDR3: CASSYDRGETQYF. CDR3 coding DNA: TGTGCCAGCAGCTATGATAGGGGGGAGACCCAGTACTTC. The V and J genes are TRBV5-6 and TRBJ2-5; D may be TRBD1 (6 bases). The germline V and J ends were trimmed by 3 bases and 5 bases, with 11 bases remaining between them. The CDR3 is 13 amino acids. From germline, CDR1 is SGHDT and CDR2 YYEEEE.

The chain has TRBV4-1 and TRBJ1-3; no definite D call. There are 17 residues in the CDR3. Deletions cut 7 bases from V and 0 bases from J, with 19 bases between. Germline loops: CDR1 MGHRA, CDR2 YSYEKL. CDR3 nucleotide sequence: TGCGCCAGCACCTTATGGGAGGGTCCCATCTCTGGAAACACCATATATTTT. Translation gives CASTLWEGPISGNTIYF.

This chain uses TRBV23-1 with TRBJ2-7; D possibly uses TRBD1 or TRBD2 (6 bases each). TRBV23-1 is noted as an ORF with a role that remains uncertain. The CDR3 runs to 14 residues. Trimming took off 3 bases at V and 2 bases at J, with 11 bases between the two ends. CDR3 nucleotides: TGCGCCAGCAGTCAGGGGGGCAGACCCTACGAGCAGTACTTC. This codes for CASSQGGRPYEQYF.

The count of this clone is one. The rearrangement uses TRBV9 and TRBJ2-2, with D tentatively TRBD2 (5 bases). V shed 0 bases and J shed 5 bases, with 14 bases lying between them. CDR1 is SGDLS and CDR2 is YYNGEE in the germline V gene. This CDR3 contains 16 residues. The CDR3 DNA reads as TGTGCCAGCAGCGTAGGTCCAGCAGGAGGTACCGGGGAGCTGTTTTTT. Protein product: CASSVGPAGGTGELFF.

The chain couples TRBV4-2 to TRBJ2-7, with D perhaps TRBD1 (6 bases). The CDR3 sequence is 16 residues long. Germline V gives CDR1 LGHNA, CDR2 YNFKEQ. Trimming removed 0 bases from V and 1 base from J, with 13 bases in between. CDR3 amino acids: CASSQEWPDRSYEQYF. CDR3 coding DNA: TGTGCCAGCAGCCAAGAATGGCCAGACAGGTCCTACGAGCAGTACTTC.

V gene TRBV10-3 combines with J gene TRBJ2-5, with D perhaps matching TRBD2 (6 bases). CDR1 and CDR2 from the germline V gene are ENHRY and SYGVKD. Trimming took 1 base from V and 0 from J, leaving 9 bases between them. This CDR3 has 15 residues. The CDR3 DNA reads as TGTGCCATCAGTGAGTTAGCGGTGTACCAAGAGACCCAGTACTTC. This sequence encodes CAISELAVYQETQYF.

This clone was seen only a few times. The chain joins TRBV6-5 to TRBJ2-7; no firm D call. Deletions cut 2 bases from V and 3 bases from J, with 11 bases between. The length of the CDR3 is 14 residues. CDR1 MNHEY and CDR2 SVGAGI come from the germline V gene. The CDR3 here is CASSYVSPLYEQYF. The CDR3 DNA is TGTGCCAGCAGTTACGTATCCCCTCTCTACGAGCAGTACTTC.

The chain has TRBV6-6 and TRBJ1-1; 9 nucleotides align to TRBD1. The ends lost 4 bases at V and 4 bases at J; junction bases unmatched: 4. Germline lookup yields CDR1 MNHNY and CDR2 SVGAGI (reference sequence). CDR3 length equals 14 residues. The CDR3 spells CASSWDRAGTEAFF. CDR3 DNA: TGTGCCAGCAGTTGGGACAGGGCGGGCACTGAAGCTTTCTTT.

This clone was seen just once. The rearrangement uses TRBV5-4 and TRBJ2-5; the match to TRBD2 covers 11 bases. The V segment lost 2 bases and the J segment 5 bases; nucleotides outside the gene matches: 14. The CDR3 has 18 residues. Germline V CDR1 and CDR2: SGHNT, YYREEE (reference sequence). This chain's CDR3 is CASSFFRLAGGGDETQYF. The CDR3 region has the DNA TGTGCCAGCAGCTTCTTCAGGCTAGCGGGAGGAGGAGATGAGACCCAGTACTTC.

This clone was counted only a few times. The chain links TRBV6-5 to TRBJ1-6; no definite D call. Trimming took off 0 bases at V and 6 bases at J, with 9 bases between the two ends. Germline assignment: CDR1 MNHEY and CDR2 SVGAGI. This CDR3 comprises 15 residues. The DNA for the CDR3 is TGTGCCAGCAGTTACTCGGGTTCTCCTAATTCACCCCTCCACTTT. Translated: CASSYSGSPNSPLHF.

V usage is TRBV29-1 and J usage is TRBJ1-2, with 8 bases lining up with TRBD1. In germline, CDR1 is SQVTM, CDR2 ANQGSEA. After removal of 6 bases from V and 3 bases from J, the junction contained 12 bases not matched to a gene. The CDR3 loop spans 15 amino acids. CDR3 loop: CSVEGQASSHYGYTF. As DNA, the CDR3 is TGCAGCGTCGAGGGACAGGCGAGCTCACACTATGGCTACACCTTC.

The V gene is TRBV7-9, the J gene TRBJ2-7; possibly TRBD1 for D (5 bases). The CDR3 totals 13 residues. V lost 5 bases, J lost 5 bases, and 13 bases lay in between. Germline V gives CDR1 SEHNR, CDR2 FQNEAQ (reference sequence). The DNA for the CDR3 is TGTGCCAGCAGCCTAACAGGATCCGACGAGCAGTACTTC. Translating gives CASSLTGSDEQYF.

This chain links TRBV7-8 with TRBJ2-7, with 10 bases fitting TRBD2. Germline assignment: CDR1 SGHVS and CDR2 FQNEAQ. V lost 1 base to trimming and J lost 1 base; unmatched junction nucleotides: 7. The CDR3 is made up of 17 amino acids. CDR3 sequence (DNA): TGTGCCAGCAGCTTAGGGCTAGCGGGAGCGTATTCCTACGAGCAGTACTTC. Translated: CASSLGLAGAYSYEQYF.

V gene TRBV9 combines with J gene TRBJ2-5; 8 nucleotides align to TRBD2. The CDR3 covers 16 residues. With 0 bases clipped from V and 2 bases from J, the junction kept 6 bases outside the gene matches. The germline CDR1 and CDR2 sequences are SGDLS and YYNGEE. The CDR3 nucleotides are TGTGCCAGCAGCGTAGGCGTCGGGGGGGCACAAGAGACCCAGTACTTC. Encoded protein: CASSVGVGGAQETQYF. Full variable domain (missing parts from reference TRBV9 and TRBJ2-5): DSGVTQTPKHLITATGQRVTLRCSPRSGDLSVYWYQQSLDQGLQFLIQYYNGEERAKGNILERFSAQQFPDLHSELNLSSLELGDSALYFCASSVGVGGAQETQYFGPGTRLLVL.

To note about this clone: The same CDR3 also results from other DNA sequences found in this sample. V is TRBV5-6 and J is TRBJ2-3; D is perhaps TRBD2 (5 bases). Germline V gives CDR1 SGHDT, CDR2 YYEEEE. With 2 bases removed from V and 3 bases from J, the gap between germline ends came to 7 bases. CDR3 size: 13 residues. The CDR3 spells CASSLAVTDTQYF. In DNA, the CDR3 is TGTGCCAGCAGCTTAGCGGTTACAGATACGCAGTATTTT. Variable domain in full (rest from reference TRBV5-6 and TRBJ2-3): DAGVTQSPTHLIKTRGQQVTLRCSPKSGHDTVSWYQQALGQGPQFIFQYYEEEERQRGNFPDRFSGHQFPNYSSELNVNALLLGDSALYLCASSLAVTDTQYFGPGTRLTVL.

The rearrangement links TRBV9 to TRBJ2-7; 8 bases align to TRBD1. The CDR3 contains 14 residues. V lost 4 bases to trimming and J lost 6 bases; unmatched junction nucleotides: 9. Germline-derived CDR1 and CDR2 are SGDLS and YYNGEE. DNA for the CDR3: TGTGCCAGCAGCTCCTTCGGACAGGGTGGCGAGCAGTACTTC. The encoded protein is CASSSFGQGGEQYF.

The chain is built from TRBV7-9 and TRBJ1-4; D not resolved. V was shortened by 5 bases and J by 0 bases, with 7 bases between the two germline ends. CDR3 length equals 14 residues. Germline CDR1 SEHNR, CDR2 FQNEAQ (reference sequence). The CDR3 DNA sequence: TGTGCCAGCAGCGTATCTGCAACTAATGAAAAACTGTTTTTT. Its protein is CASSVSATNEKLFF. Full variable domain (rest looked up from reference TRBV7-9 and TRBJ1-4): DTGVSQNPRHKITKRGQNVTFRCDPISEHNRLYWYRQTLGQGPEFLTYFQNEAQLEKSRLLSDRFSAERPKGSFSTLEIQRTEQGDSAMYLCASSVSATNEKLFFGSGTQLSVL.

This clone appeared once. The J gene is TRBJ2-7, the V gene TRBV5-1, with 8 bases matching TRBD1. V shed 2 bases, J shed 3 bases, and the junction held 4 bases outside the gene matches. The germline V gene encodes CDR1 SGHRS and CDR2 YFSETQ. CDR3 length: 14 amino acids. The CDR3 region has the DNA TGCGCCAGCAGCTTCTTGACAGGGGACTACGAGCAGTACTTC. It encodes CASSFLTGDYEQYF.